One and the same sample provided the 29 T cell receptor beta chains below, sequenced in a study of blood T cell repertoires in COVID-19. Repertoires were generated with immunoSEQ multiplex PCR, while TCRdb's copy carries only in-frame clones and drops some. Here the sample spans 150,000 or so clones, over 80% being singletons. The specimen sequenced was peripheral blood. These receptors originate from a woman in her forties or fifties with acute or convalescent COVID-19.

The chain employs TRBV20-1 and TRBJ1-5, with D possibly TRBD1 on 6 matching bases. From germline, CDR1 is DFQATT and CDR2 SNEGSKA (reference sequence). Trimming took 3 bases from V and 5 from J, leaving 11 bases between them. The CDR3 sequence is 13 residues long. CDR3 in DNA: TGCAGTGCTAGTCGACAGGAGGATCAGCCCCAGCATTTT. It yields the protein CSASRQEDQPQHF.

CDR3: CAWSGDRGGYYGYTF. The DNA of the CDR3 is TGTGCCTGGAGTGGTGACAGGGGTGGATACTATGGCTACACCTTC. This chain joins TRBV30 and TRBJ1-2, with 8 nucleotides matching TRBD1. Germline V gene lookup returns CDR1 GTSNPN and CDR2 SVGIG (reference sequence). The CDR3 runs to 15 residues. V lost 1 base to trimming and J lost 3 bases; unmatched junction nucleotides: 7.

This clone showed up just once. J is TRBJ2-1 and V is TRBV11-2, with D possibly TRBD2 on 6 matching bases. Looked up from germline, CDR1 is SGHAT and CDR2 is FQNNGV. Trimming left V 4 bases short and J 1 base short, with 8 bases between. The CDR3 is 14 residues long. CDR3 region: CASSWDWSYNEQFF. The CDR3 DNA follows: TGTGCCAGCAGCTGGGACTGGTCCTACAATGAGCAGTTCTTC.

Only one count was recorded for this clone. This chain links TRBV29-1 with TRBJ1-2; TRBD1 matches at 8 bases. The CDR3 spans 13 residues. J was trimmed by 4 bases and V by 4 bases; bases with no gene match: 5. The germline V gene encodes CDR1 SQVTM and CDR2 ANQGSEA. The DNA of the CDR3 is TGCAGCGTTGGGACAGGGACGTTCTATGGCTACACCTTC. It translates to CSVGTGTFYGYTF.

The chain carries TRBV7-9 and TRBJ2-3; 8 nucleotides line up with TRBD1. The CDR3 sequence is 15 residues long. The junction had 6 bases not matched to a gene; V was cut back by 5 bases and J by 2 bases. Germline-derived CDR1 and CDR2 are SEHNR and FQNEAQ (reference sequence). The chain's CDR3 is CASSPNRGDTDTQYF. In nucleotides, the CDR3 is TGTGCCAGCAGCCCCAACAGGGGGGACACAGATACGCAGTATTTT.

This clone was observed a few times. The chain recombines TRBV6-5 with TRBJ1-1; TRBD1 matches at 7 bases. Looked up from germline, CDR1 is MNHEY and CDR2 is SVGAGI. V lost 6 bases to trimming and J lost 1 base; unmatched junction nucleotides: 8. The CDR3 length is 15 residues. In DNA, the CDR3 is TGTGCCAGCAGCAGTGTTTCAGGGGGGAACACTGAAGCTTTCTTT. Residues: CASSSVSGGNTEAFF.

This rearrangement joins TRBV7-6 to TRBJ2-2; the D is unclear. With 0 bases removed from V and 0 bases from J, the gap between germline ends came to 11 bases. CDR3 length: 17 residues. Germline CDR1 and CDR2: SGHVS and FNYEAQ. The CDR3 spells CASSLARGGPNTGELFF. For the CDR3, the DNA is TGTGCCAGCAGCTTAGCGCGCGGCGGCCCGAACACCGGGGAGCTGTTTTTT. The variable domain in full, with the rest retrieved from reference TRBV7-6 and TRBJ2-2, is GAGVSQSPRYKVTKRGQDVALRCDPISGHVSLYWYRQALGQGPEFLTYFNYEAQQDKSGLPNDRFSAERPEGSISTLTIQRTEQRDSAMYRCASSLARGGPNTGELFFGEGSRLTVL.

The V gene is TRBV25-1, the J gene TRBJ1-6, with D possibly matching TRBD1 (5 bases). Trimming stripped 2 bases from V and 7 bases from J, with 15 bases between. CDR3 length: 16 residues. The V gene's germline CDR1 is MGHDK and CDR2 SYGVNS. The CDR3 DNA follows: TGTGCCAGCAGTGAAGGGGCACTCGGTGGGAATTCACCCCTCCACTTT. Its protein is CASSEGALGGNSPLHF.

V usage is TRBV7-2 and J usage is TRBJ2-5; D gene uncertain. Germline V gene data show CDR1 as SGHTA and CDR2 as FQGNSA. V was shortened by 2 bases and J by 5 bases, with 3 bases between the two germline ends. The CDR3 is 11 residues long. The CDR3 loop is CASSLSETQYF. Written as DNA, the CDR3 is TGTGCCAGCAGCTTAAGCGAGACCCAGTACTTC.

CDR3 coding DNA: TGTGCCAGCTACAAGCGGAGCACAGATACGCAGTATTTT. It is translated as CASYKRSTDTQYF. The rearrangement joins TRBV27 to TRBJ2-3, with D possibly matching TRBD2 (5 bases). The V gene lost 8 bases and the J gene lost 0 bases, with 9 bases spanning the gap. CDR1 is MNHEY and CDR2 is SMNVEV in the germline V gene (reference sequence). The CDR3 is made up of 13 amino acids.

The rearrangement uses TRBV6-6 and TRBJ2-7; the D gene is possibly TRBD2 (5 bases). Trimming pared 6 bases from V and 4 bases from J, leaving 13 bases between. Germline V CDR1 and CDR2: MNHNY, SVGAGI (reference sequence). This CDR3 comprises 13 residues. The CDR3, as DNA: TGTGCCAGCAGCCGAGGACTGGGATACGAGCAGTACTTC. Its protein is CASSRGLGYEQYF.

The chain combines TRBV29-1 with TRBJ2-7; D is possibly TRBD1 (6 bases). The CDR3 consists of 12 residues. The germline gives CDR1 SQVTM, CDR2 ANQGSEA. The germline V and J ends were trimmed by 7 bases and 2 bases, with 12 bases remaining between them. Here the CDR3 DNA reads TGCAGCGACAGGGACGGGACCTACGAGCAGTACTTC. It encodes CSDRDGTYEQYF.

V gene TRBV18 combines with J gene TRBJ2-7; 9 positions agree with TRBD2. This CDR3 is built from 16 residues. J gave up 0 bases and V 6 bases, and 9 bases lay outside the gene matches. From germline, CDR1 is KGHSH and CDR2 LQKENI. In DNA form, the CDR3 reads TGTGCCAGCTCTGCCGATCTAGCGGGGAGCTCCTACGAGCAGTACTTC. The encoded protein is CASSADLAGSSYEQYF.

The V call is TRBV4-1, the J call TRBJ2-7, with D tentatively TRBD2 (6 bases). V lost 0 bases to trimming and J lost 3 bases, with 9 bases between them. The CDR3 length is 14 residues. Per germline, CDR1 MGHRA and CDR2 YSYEKL. The CDR3 loop is CASSQDWRGYEQYF. For the CDR3, the DNA is TGCGCCAGCAGCCAAGACTGGCGGGGCTACGAGCAGTACTTC.

The rearrangement uses TRBV12-3 or TRBV12-4 and TRBJ2-4, with a weak D call TRBD1 (6 bases). The CDR3 length is 12 residues. V gave up 3 bases and J gave up 6 bases, with 6 bases separating them. The CDR3 loop reads CASSLDRNIQYF. In nucleotides, the CDR3 is TGTGCCAGCAGTTTGGACAGAAACATTCAGTACTTC.

The chain recombines TRBV5-8 with TRBJ2-3; 9 bases are shared with TRBD1. V lost 4 bases, J lost 1 base, and 1 base stayed unmatched. Germline lookup yields CDR1 SGHTS and CDR2 YDEGEE. The CDR3 has 14 residues. The CDR3 region has the DNA TGTGCCAGCAGCCGGGACAGGGGCACAGATACGCAGTATTTT. This sequence encodes CASSRDRGTDTQYF.

Here the CDR3 DNA reads TGTGCCTGGGGGGGTGGCTCCCGGGGCGGGGAGCTGTTTTTT. Protein product: CAWGGGSRGGELFF. The V and J genes are TRBV30 and TRBJ2-2; D could derive from TRBD1 or TRBD2 (5 bases each). This CDR3 is 14 amino acids long. The germline V gene encodes CDR1 GTSNPN and CDR2 SVGIG (reference sequence). The V and J ends lost 5 bases and 7 bases respectively, with 17 bases between them.

The chain has TRBV7-8 and TRBJ2-3; 11 bases fit TRBD1. The CDR3 is 16 amino acids. Losses at the gene ends were 8 bases for V and 5 bases for J; bases not matched to a gene: 12. The germline CDR1 and CDR2 sequences are SGHVS and FQNEAQ. The chain's CDR3 is CASSLGTGGVGDTQYF. In nucleotides, the CDR3 is TGTGCCAGCTCCCTCGGGACAGGGGGAGTGGGAGATACGCAGTATTTT. Combining the CDR3 with reference TRBV7-8 and TRBJ2-3 gives the whole variable domain GAGVSQSPRYKVAKRGQDVALRCDPISGHVSLFWYQQALGQGPEFLTYFQNEAQLDKSGLPSDRFFAERPEGSVSTLKIQRTQQEDSAVYLCASSLGTGGVGDTQYFGPGTRLTVL.

The gene calls are TRBV5-8 and TRBJ2-1; 10 bases are shared with TRBD2. The CDR3 is made up of 20 amino acids. V gave up 0 bases and J gave up 0 bases; unmatched junction bases: 12. CDR1 SGHTS and CDR2 YDEGEE come from the germline V gene. This CDR3 is CASSLALAGVGVSSYNEQFF. The CDR3 DNA sequence: TGTGCCAGCAGCTTGGCTCTAGCGGGAGTCGGGGTTAGCTCCTACAATGAGCAGTTCTTC.

This sequence joins TRBV30 and TRBJ2-1, with 13 nucleotides matching TRBD2. J gave up 0 bases and V 6 bases, and 5 bases lay outside the gene matches. The germline V gene encodes CDR1 GTSNPN and CDR2 SVGIG (reference sequence). The CDR3 sequence is 16 residues long. The CDR3 DNA reads as TGTGCCTGTACTAGCGGGGGGGCCAGCTCCTACAATGAGCAGTTCTTC. Protein: CACTSGGASSYNEQFF.

This chain joins TRBV29-1 and TRBJ1-6; weak D call: TRBD1 (5 bases). The V end was cut by 4 bases, the J end by 9 bases, with 13 bases between. Germline V gene sequence: CDR1 SQVTM, CDR2 ANQGSEA. The CDR3 length is 13 residues. The CDR3 bases are TGCAGCGTTGCGTCGGGGGTTGGTTCACCCCTCCACTTT. This translates into CSVASGVGSPLHF.

The chain links TRBV23-1 to TRBJ1-4; the D gene is possibly TRBD1 (5 bases). TRBV23-1 is an open reading frame, and its role is uncertain. CDR3 length: 16 amino acids. V was shortened by 0 bases and J by 7 bases, with 15 bases between the two germline ends. The CDR3 is CASSQSGREVCEKLFF. CDR3 DNA sequence: TGCGCCAGCAGTCAATCGGGCAGGGAGGTTTGTGAAAAACTGTTTTTT.

The CDR3 nucleotides read TGTGCCAGTAGTATGGAACAGAGCTCTGGAAACACCATATATTTT. Translated: CASSMEQSSGNTIYF. This rearrangement joins TRBV19 to TRBJ1-3; D ambiguous. V lost 3 bases to trimming and J lost 0 bases, with 9 bases between them. The CDR3 loop spans 15 amino acids. Per the germline V gene, CDR1 is LNHDA and CDR2 is SQIVND (reference sequence).

This sequence joins TRBV7-3 and TRBJ2-2; no definite D call. The CDR3 spans 13 residues. CDR1 is SGHTA, CDR2 FQGTGA, per germline. V was clipped by 8 bases and J by 0 bases, with 7 bases between them. In DNA, the CDR3 is TGTGCCAGCTCCACACCGAACACCGGGGAGCTGTTTTTT. This gives the protein CASSTPNTGELFF.

The sample holds a few counts of this clone. The gene calls are TRBV5-6 and TRBJ2-5, with D unclear. Trimming stripped 1 base from V and 1 base from J, with 5 bases between. The CDR3 spans 13 residues. CDR1 is SGHDT and CDR2 is YYEEEE in the germline V gene. CDR3 protein: CASSLISQETQYF. The CDR3 coding sequence is TGTGCCAGCAGCTTGATCTCCCAAGAGACCCAGTACTTC.

The rearrangement joins TRBV7-2 to TRBJ1-2; a weak D match, TRBD1 (5 bases). The CDR3 length is 13 residues. The V end lost 6 bases, the J end lost 4 bases, and 12 bases lay between the germline ends. Germline V lookup: CDR1 SGHTA, CDR2 FQGNSA. CDR3 protein: CASRKTEVYGYTF. Written as DNA, the CDR3 is TGTGCCAGCAGAAAGACAGAAGTCTATGGCTACACCTTC. Based on the CDR3 plus reference TRBV7-2 and TRBJ1-2, the full variable domain is GAGVSQSPSNKVTEKGKDVELRCDPISGHTALYWYRQSLGQGLEFLIYFQGNSAPDKSGLPSDRFSAERTGGSVSTLTIQRTQQEDSAVYLCASRKTEVYGYTFGSGTRLTVV.

This clone was found a few times. The genes are TRBV30 and TRBJ1-2; D is unclear. The V end lost 2 bases, the J end lost 2 bases, and 9 bases lay between the germline ends. This CDR3 has 13 amino acids. The germline CDR1 and CDR2 sequences are GTSNPN and SVGIG (reference sequence). The chain's CDR3 is CAWSWAINYGYTF. As DNA, the CDR3 is TGTGCCTGGAGTTGGGCAATCAACTATGGCTACACCTTC.

This clone came up once. The CDR3: CASSPGGSSYEQYF. CDR3 nucleotides: TGTGCCAGCAGCCCCGGAGGTTCCTCCTACGAGCAGTACTTC. This chain uses TRBV7-2 with TRBJ2-7, with D perhaps TRBD2 (5 bases). Germline assignment: CDR1 SGHTA and CDR2 FQGNSA. The CDR3 contains 14 residues. Deletions cut 5 bases from V and 0 bases from J, with 11 bases between.

The chain employs TRBV27 and TRBJ1-1; D is undetermined. The CDR3 contains 11 residues. Germline CDR1 is MNHEY and CDR2 is SMNVEV (reference sequence). V was clipped by 6 bases and J by 2 bases, with 4 bases between them. In nucleotides, the CDR3 is TGTGCCAGCAGGGGCAACACTGAAGCTTTCTTT. Protein product: CASRGNTEAFF.